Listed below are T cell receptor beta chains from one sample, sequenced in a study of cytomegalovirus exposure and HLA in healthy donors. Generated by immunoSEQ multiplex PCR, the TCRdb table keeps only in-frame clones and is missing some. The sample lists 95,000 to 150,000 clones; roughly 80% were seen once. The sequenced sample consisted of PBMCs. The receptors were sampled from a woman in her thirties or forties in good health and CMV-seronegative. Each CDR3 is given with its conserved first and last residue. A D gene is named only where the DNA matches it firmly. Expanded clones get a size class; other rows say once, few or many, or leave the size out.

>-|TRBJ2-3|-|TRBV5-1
TGCGCCAGCAGCTGGTCGGGGGTAGAGGCAGATACGCAGTATTTT
CASSWSGVEADTQYF
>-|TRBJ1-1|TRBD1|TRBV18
TGTGCCAGCTCACCTAGGGGGCTAAACACTGAAGCTTTCTTT
CASSPRGLNTEAFF
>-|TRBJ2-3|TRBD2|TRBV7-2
TGTGCCAGCAGCAACGGACTAGCGGGGGGGCCAGATACGCAGTATTTT
CASSNGLAGGPDTQYF
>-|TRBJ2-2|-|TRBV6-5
TGTGCCAGCAGTTACCATGGCGGATCCACCGGGGAGCTGTTTTTT
CASSYHGGSTGELFF
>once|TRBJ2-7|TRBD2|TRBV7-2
TGTGCCAGCAGCTTAGGGGGGGGAAAATACGAGCAGTACTTC
CASSLGGGKYEQYF
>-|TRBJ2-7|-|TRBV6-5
TGTGCCAGCAGTGACCGGGCCTACGAGCAGTACTTC
CASSDRAYEQYF
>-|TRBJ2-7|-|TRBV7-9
TGTGCCAGCAGCCGAGACATGGTGTCTATTAATACCTACGAGCAGTACTTC
CASSRDMVSINTYEQYF
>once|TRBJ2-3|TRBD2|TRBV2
TGTGCCAGCAGCAGACTAGCGGGGAAAGATACGCAGTATTTT
CASSRLAGKDTQYF
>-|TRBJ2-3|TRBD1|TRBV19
TGTGCCAGTAGTACAGGACAGGGGGGCACAGATACGCAGTATTTT
CASSTGQGGTDTQYF
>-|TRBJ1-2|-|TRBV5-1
TGCGCCAGTTCGGGGGACCCTAATTTCTATGGCTACACCTTC
CASSGDPNFYGYTF
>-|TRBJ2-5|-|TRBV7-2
TGTGCCAGCAACCCTGGTTTGACTTTCCAAGAGACCCAGTACTTC
CASNPGLTFQETQYF
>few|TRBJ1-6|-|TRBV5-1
TGCGCCAGCAGCCTCGTGTTAACGGTGGGGGGTAATTCACCCCTCCACTTT
CASSLVLTVGGNSPLHF
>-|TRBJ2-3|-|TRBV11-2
TGTGCCAGCAGCCCTCCCACAGATACGCAGTATTTT
CASSPPTDTQYF
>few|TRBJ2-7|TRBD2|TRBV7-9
TGTGCCAGCAGCTTAGGTAGCGGGAGTGGGCCCGGGAGGGAGCAGTACTTC
CASSLGSGSGPGREQYF
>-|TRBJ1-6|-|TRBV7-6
TGTGCCAGCAGCCTCACAGCAGGGGATTGGTCCTATAATTCACCCCTCCACTTT
CASSLTAGDWSYNSPLHF
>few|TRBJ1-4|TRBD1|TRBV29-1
TGCAGCGTTGCAAACAGGGGCGATGAAAAACTGTTTTTT
CSVANRGDEKLFF
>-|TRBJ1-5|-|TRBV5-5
TGTGCCAGCAGCTTGACAGGGACTCAGCCCCAGCATTTT
CASSLTGTQPQHF
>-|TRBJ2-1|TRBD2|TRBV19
TGTGCCAGTAGTAAGGGAGCGGGACACAATGAGCAGTTCTTC
CASSKGAGHNEQFF
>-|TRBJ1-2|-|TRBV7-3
TGTGCCAGCAGCTTAAACGCGCGGGGCGGCTACACCTTC
CASSLNARGGYTF
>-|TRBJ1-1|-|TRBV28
TGTGCCAGCAGGACTGCGGCAACTGAAGCTTTCTTT
CASRTAATEAFF
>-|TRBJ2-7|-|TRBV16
TGTGCCAGCAAACGGACCGGGGACGAGCAGTACTTC
CASKRTGDEQYF
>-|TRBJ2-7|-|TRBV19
TGTGCCAGTAGTATTCCCGGGGATCATTACGAGCAGTACTTC
CASSIPGDHYEQYF
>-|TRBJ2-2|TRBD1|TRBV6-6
TGTGCCAGCAGTTATCCGTCGGACAGGGGCAAGGGGGAGCTGTTTTTT
CASSYPSDRGKGELFF
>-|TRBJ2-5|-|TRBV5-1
TGCGCCAGCAGCACGGACAGTTTAGAGACCCAGTACTTC
CASSTDSLETQYF
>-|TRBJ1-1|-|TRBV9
TGTGCCAGCAGCGTCGGGGGGTTCGACACTGAAGCTTTCTTT
CASSVGGFDTEAFF
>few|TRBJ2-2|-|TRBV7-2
TGTGCCAGCAGCTTGGGGCAGGTTTCCACCGGGGAGCTGTTTTTT
CASSLGQVSTGELFF
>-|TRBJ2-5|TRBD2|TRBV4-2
TGTGCCAGCAGCCAAGATCTGGGACTAGCGGGGGGAGTGGCCCAGTACTTC
CASSQDLGLAGGVAQYF
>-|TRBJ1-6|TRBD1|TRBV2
TGTGCCAGCAGTATCCAACAGGGGAATAATTCACCCCTCCACTTT
CASSIQQGNNSPLHF
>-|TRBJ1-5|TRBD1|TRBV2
TGTGCCAGCAACAAGGGGGCAAGGGGCAATCAGCCCCAGCATTTT
CASNKGARGNQPQHF